The 27 T cell receptor beta chains listed next were all sequenced from one sample in a study of blood T cell repertoires in COVID-19. Data came from immunoSEQ multiplex PCR; TCRdb stores just in-frame clones and leaves some out. The sample consists of around 340,000 clones, approximately 83% of them appearing once. Sequenced material: PBMCs or T cells enriched from blood (not recorded which). The receptor set was obtained from a woman aged 40 to 50 with acute COVID-19.

As concerns this clone: Other DNA sequences from this sample encode an identical CDR3 as well. The chain has TRBV5-1 and TRBJ2-3; D perhaps matches TRBD1 (6 bases). Trimming removed 2 bases from V and 0 bases from J, with 7 bases in between. The germline V gene encodes CDR1 SGHRS and CDR2 YFSETQ. The CDR3 contains 14 residues. The CDR3 DNA reads as TGCGCCAGCAGCTTAACAGGGAGCACAGATACGCAGTATTTT. Translating it yields CASSLTGSTDTQYF.

The rearrangement uses TRBV6-5 and TRBJ2-7, with 9 bases matching TRBD1. Germline V lookup: CDR1 MNHEY, CDR2 SVGAGI. Losses at the gene ends were 4 bases for V and 4 bases for J; bases not matched to a gene: 8. CDR3 length equals 15 residues. CDR3 bases: TGTGCCAGCAGTTCCCCGGGACAGGGCTTATACGAGCAGTACTTC. It codes for CASSSPGQGLYEQYF.

The chain employs TRBV3-1 (or the pseudogene TRBV3-2) and TRBJ1-3; D remains unclear. The CDR3 runs 16 residues. CDR1 and CDR2 (germline): LGHDT, YNNKEL (reference sequence). V was cut by 3 bases and J by 0 bases, with 12 bases left in between. The CDR3 bases are TGTGCCAGCAGCCATGGGAGACGGTCCTCTGGAAACACCATATATTTT. Its translation: CASSHGRRSSGNTIYF.

The J gene is TRBJ2-5, the V gene TRBV7-2, with a tentative D call TRBD2 (5 bases). CDR3 length: 14 amino acids. V dropped 4 bases and J dropped 4 bases, with 13 bases sitting between them. The germline CDR1 and CDR2 sequences are SGHTA and FQGNSA. The CDR3 DNA follows: TGTGCCAGCAGCTCCCTGGGGAGTAGAGAGACCCAGTACTTC. Amino acids: CASSSLGSRETQYF.

V and J are TRBV12-3 or TRBV12-4 and TRBJ2-7; 7 bases are a match to TRBD1. Germline trimming cut 8 bases from V and 2 bases from J; bases unmatched to any gene: 6. The CDR3 runs to 13 residues. CDR3 amino acids: CASSRGQTYEQYF. The CDR3 coding sequence is TGTGCCAGCTCACGGGGACAGACCTACGAGCAGTACTTC.

V is TRBV6-5 and J is TRBJ2-5, with D possibly TRBD2 on 5 matching bases. Germline CDR1 is MNHEY and CDR2 is SVGAGI. This CDR3 contains 16 residues. V lost 4 bases to trimming and J lost 1 base, with 16 bases between them. CDR3 region: CASSWPRGTAQETQYF. The CDR3 coding sequence is TGTGCCAGCAGTTGGCCACGGGGAACAGCCCAAGAGACCCAGTACTTC.

This clone was detected only once. This chain connects TRBV4-1 to TRBJ1-1; no clear D gene. The V gene's germline CDR1 is MGHRA and CDR2 YSYEKL. Deletions cut 0 bases from V and 2 bases from J, with 13 bases between. The CDR3 is 16 amino acids. The CDR3 loop reads CASSQDLAEKNTEAFF. Here the CDR3 DNA reads TGCGCCAGCAGCCAAGATTTAGCAGAGAAAAACACTGAAGCTTTCTTT.

This chain connects TRBV6-2 or TRBV6-3 to TRBJ1-1; tentative D call: TRBD1 (6 bases). The germline CDR1 and CDR2 sequences are MNHEY and SVGEGT. The ends were cut back, 2 bases at V and 5 bases at J, with 9 bases in the middle. The CDR3 has 13 amino acids. CDR3 sequence: CASSYKQGTEAFF. CDR3 DNA: TGTGCCAGCAGTTACAAGCAGGGGACTGAAGCTTTCTTT.

V usage is TRBV2 and J usage is TRBJ1-2, with D unclear. This CDR3 region has 13 residues. Trimming shortened V by 1 base and J by 8 bases, and 11 bases separated the two germline ends. Per the germline V gene, CDR1 is SNHLY and CDR2 is FYNNEI. DNA for the CDR3: TGTGCCAGCAGTGAAGACAGTCCGGGAGGCTACACCTTC. Protein product: CASSEDSPGGYTF.

This clone was seen a few times. V usage is TRBV28 and J usage is TRBJ2-1; TRBD2 matches at 11 bases. J lost 6 bases, V lost 5 bases, and 9 bases had no gene match. Per the germline V gene, CDR1 is MDHEN and CDR2 is SYDVKM. CDR3 length: 16 residues. CDR3 coding DNA: TGTGCCAGCAGTAGTAGCGGGAGGGCCTTTGGCAATGAGCAGTTCTTC. Residues: CASSSSGRAFGNEQFF.

The rearrangement links TRBV6-5 to TRBJ1-2; D might be TRBD1 (5 bases). The CDR3 has 15 residues. Trimming stripped 4 bases from V and 4 bases from J, with 16 bases between. Germline CDR1 is MNHEY and CDR2 is SVGAGI. CDR3 sequence reads: CASSSERRGPYGYTF. The CDR3 DNA reads TGTGCCAGCAGTTCGGAGAGGCGGGGCCCCTATGGCTACACCTTC.

The V call is TRBV4-1, the J call TRBJ2-1; D remains unclear. V lost 1 base, J lost 6 bases, and 10 bases lay in between. CDR3 length equals 14 residues. CDR1 is MGHRA, CDR2 YSYEKL, per germline. CDR3 region: CASSQVENVNEQFF. The CDR3 nucleotides are TGCGCCAGCAGCCAAGTCGAGAATGTCAATGAGCAGTTCTTC.

The chain uses TRBV7-2 and TRBJ2-7; no definite D call. Germline V gene lookup returns CDR1 SGHTA and CDR2 FQGNSA. This CDR3 spans 13 amino acids. Between the trimmed V and J ends, which lost 0 bases and 6 bases, there was a span of 9 bases. The CDR3 sequence: CASSLAPGVEQYF. The CDR3 nucleotides are TGTGCCAGCAGCTTAGCGCCGGGTGTCGAGCAGTACTTC.

The rearrangement links TRBV14 to TRBJ1-2; a possible D gene is TRBD1 (5 bases). The V end was cut by 1 base, the J end by 6 bases, with 12 bases between. The CDR3 extends over 14 amino acids. Germline V lookup: CDR1 SGHDN, CDR2 FVKESK. The CDR3 DNA follows: TGTGCCAGCAGCCAAGTGGGGCAGACGAATGGCTACACCTTC. The encoded protein is CASSQVGQTNGYTF.

V and J are TRBV5-1 and TRBJ2-7; D is ambiguous. Germline V CDR1 and CDR2: SGHRS, YFSETQ. Trimming shortened V by 0 bases and J by 0 bases, and 4 bases separated the two germline ends. This CDR3 has 13 residues. The CDR3 loop is CASSLAHSYEQYF. The CDR3 coding sequence is TGCGCCAGCAGCTTGGCCCACTCCTACGAGCAGTACTTC.

V usage is TRBV24-1 and J usage is TRBJ2-2; TRBD2 might be the D (6 bases). CDR1 and CDR2 (germline): KGHDR, SFDVKD. This CDR3 has 14 residues. Deletions cut 4 bases from V and 6 bases from J, with 11 bases between. CDR3 nucleotides: TGTGCCACCAGTGAACTAGCCCCACCCGGGGAGCTGTTTTTT. Its protein is CATSELAPPGELFF.

The chain uses TRBV28 and TRBJ2-1; TRBD1 aligns across 8 bases. Losses at the gene ends were 5 bases for V and 9 bases for J; bases not matched to a gene: 6. CDR1 is MDHEN, CDR2 SYDVKM, per germline. There are 13 residues in the CDR3. CDR3 bases: TGTGCCAGCAGTAGACAGGGGTCGGGTGAGCAGTTCTTC. As protein: CASSRQGSGEQFF. The whole variable domain, remainder taken from reference TRBV28 and TRBJ2-1, is DVKVTQSSRYLVKRTGEKVFLECVQDMDHENMFWYRQDPGLGLRLIYFSYDVKMKEKGDIPEGYSVSREKKERFSLILESASTNQTSMYLCASSRQGSGEQFFGPGTRLTVL.

V gene TRBV4-1 combines with J gene TRBJ1-1; D not certain. This CDR3 is 15 amino acids long. V was shortened by 0 bases and J by 4 bases, with 12 bases between the two germline ends. From germline, CDR1 is MGHRA and CDR2 YSYEKL. This CDR3 is CASSQDVADPTEAFF. CDR3 bases: TGCGCCAGCAGCCAAGATGTTGCAGATCCCACTGAAGCTTTCTTT.

V usage is TRBV10-3 and J usage is TRBJ1-6, with 12 bases identical to TRBD1. V lost 10 bases, J lost 9 bases, and 7 bases stayed unmatched. The length of the CDR3 is 14 residues. Germline V gene sequence: CDR1 ENHRY, CDR2 SYGVKD. In DNA, the CDR3 is TGTGCCACCCGGTTGGGACAGGGGGCTTCACCCCTCCACTTT. Protein: CATRLGQGASPLHF.

In regard to this clone: At one end, the junction sequence differs from germline, possibly due to a read error. This rearrangement joins TRBV5-6 to TRBJ1-2; 7 bases are a match to TRBD1. Germline V CDR1 and CDR2: SGHDT, YYEEEE. The CDR3 spans 14 residues. The DNA for the CDR3 is TGTGCCAGCAGTTTGGGACAGCCCAACTATGGCTACACCTTC. The encoded protein is CASSLGQPNYGYTF. The full variable domain, its missing parts supplied by reference TRBV5-6 and TRBJ1-2, is DAGVTQSPTHLIKTRGQQVTLRCSPKSGHDTVSWYQQALGQGPQFIFQYYEEEERQRGNFPDRFSGHQFPNYSSELNVNALLLGDSALYLCASSLGQPNYGYTFGSGTRLTVV.

This clone was detected a few times. The chain employs TRBV6-5 and TRBJ2-7; TRBD1 aligns across 9 bases. CDR1 is MNHEY, CDR2 SVGAGI, per germline. The V gene end was trimmed by 7 bases and the J gene end by 5 bases; junction bases not matched to a gene: 12. CDR3 length: 15 residues. CDR3 amino acids: CASTLSGTGYDEQYF. CDR3 bases: TGTGCCAGCACCCTGTCCGGGACAGGGTACGACGAGCAGTACTTC.

The chain recombines TRBV5-6 with TRBJ2-3; D is possibly TRBD2 (6 bases). The CDR3 consists of 15 residues. V gave up 3 bases and J gave up 0 bases, with 11 bases separating them. The germline gives CDR1 SGHDT, CDR2 YYEEEE. The CDR3 spells CASSWGLTSTDTQYF. CDR3 sequence (DNA): TGTGCCAGCAGCTGGGGACTTACTAGCACAGATACGCAGTATTTT.

This clone was picked up one time. The CDR3 reads CASSLFSSGANVLTF. The CDR3 region has the DNA TGCGCCAGCAGCTTGTTCAGCTCTGGGGCCAACGTCCTGACTTTC. The rearrangement joins TRBV5-1 to TRBJ2-6; D unresolved. Trimming left V 1 base short and J 0 bases short, with 5 bases between. This CDR3 is 15 amino acids long. In germline, CDR1 is SGHRS, CDR2 YFSETQ.

This chain links TRBV19 with TRBJ1-2, with TRBD1 as a possible D gene (5 bases). The CDR3 extends over 15 amino acids. Germline CDR1 and CDR2: LNHDA and SQIVND (reference sequence). The germline V and J ends were trimmed by 6 bases and 5 bases, with 19 bases remaining between them. For the CDR3, the DNA is TGTGCCAGTAGATCAGCCGGGACGGCGGGGTATGGCTACACCTTC. Encoded protein: CASRSAGTAGYGYTF.

The chain joins TRBV3-1 (or the pseudogene TRBV3-2) to TRBJ1-3; 11 bases match TRBD1. The germline V gene encodes CDR1 LGHDT and CDR2 YNNKEL (reference sequence). V was pared by 3 bases and J by 0 bases, with 10 bases of the junction left unmatched. This CDR3 region has 19 residues. CDR3 nucleotide sequence: TGTGCCAGCAGCCAGCCGGGACAGGGGGTCTTCTTCTCTGGAAACACCATATATTTT. The encoded protein is CASSQPGQGVFFSGNTIYF.

CDR3 nucleotides: TGCGCCAGCACCCCCCTCAGTACGGGAGAATCCTACGAGCAGTACTTC. It codes for CASTPLSTGESYEQYF. This sequence joins TRBV10-1 and TRBJ2-7, with D possibly TRBD2 on 6 matching bases. From germline, CDR1 is WNHNN and CDR2 SYGVQD (reference sequence). This CDR3 comprises 16 residues. V lost 7 bases to trimming and J lost 1 base, with 20 bases between them.

The chain recombines TRBV4-3 with TRBJ2-3, with D unresolved. Between the trimmed V and J ends, which lost 3 bases and 2 bases, there was a span of 12 bases. The CDR3 length is 15 residues. CDR1 and CDR2 (germline): LGHNA, YSLEER. This chain's CDR3 is CASSHGYTTTDTQYF. Here the CDR3 DNA reads TGCGCCAGCAGCCACGGCTATACTACCACAGATACGCAGTATTTT.